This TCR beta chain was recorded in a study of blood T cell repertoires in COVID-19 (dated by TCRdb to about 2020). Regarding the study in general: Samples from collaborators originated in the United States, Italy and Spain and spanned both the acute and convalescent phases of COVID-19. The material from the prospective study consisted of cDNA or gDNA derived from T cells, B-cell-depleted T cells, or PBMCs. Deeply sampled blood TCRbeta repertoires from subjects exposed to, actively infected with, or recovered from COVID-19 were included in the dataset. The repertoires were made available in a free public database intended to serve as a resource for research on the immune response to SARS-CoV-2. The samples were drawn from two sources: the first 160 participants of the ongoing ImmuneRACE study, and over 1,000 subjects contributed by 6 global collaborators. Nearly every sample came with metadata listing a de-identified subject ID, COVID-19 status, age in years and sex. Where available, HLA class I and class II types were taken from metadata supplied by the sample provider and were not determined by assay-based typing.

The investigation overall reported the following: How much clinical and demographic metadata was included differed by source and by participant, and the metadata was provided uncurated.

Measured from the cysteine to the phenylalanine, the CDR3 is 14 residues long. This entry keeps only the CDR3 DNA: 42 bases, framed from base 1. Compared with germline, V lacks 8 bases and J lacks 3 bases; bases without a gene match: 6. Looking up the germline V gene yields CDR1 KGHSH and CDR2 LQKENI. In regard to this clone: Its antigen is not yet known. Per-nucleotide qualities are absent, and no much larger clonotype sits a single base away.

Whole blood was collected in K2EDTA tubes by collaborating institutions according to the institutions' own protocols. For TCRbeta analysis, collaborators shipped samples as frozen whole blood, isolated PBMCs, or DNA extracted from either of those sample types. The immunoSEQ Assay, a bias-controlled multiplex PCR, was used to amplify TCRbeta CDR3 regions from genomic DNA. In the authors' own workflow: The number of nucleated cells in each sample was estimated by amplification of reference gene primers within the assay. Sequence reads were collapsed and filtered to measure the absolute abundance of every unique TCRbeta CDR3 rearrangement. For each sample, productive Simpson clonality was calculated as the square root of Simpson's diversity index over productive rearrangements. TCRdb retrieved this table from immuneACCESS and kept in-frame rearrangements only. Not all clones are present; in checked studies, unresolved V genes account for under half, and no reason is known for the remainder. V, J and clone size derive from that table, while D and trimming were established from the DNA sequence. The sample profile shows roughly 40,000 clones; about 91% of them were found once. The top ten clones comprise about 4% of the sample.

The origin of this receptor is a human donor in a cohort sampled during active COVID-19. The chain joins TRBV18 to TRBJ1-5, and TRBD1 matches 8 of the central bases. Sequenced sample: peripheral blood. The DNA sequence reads TGTGCCAGCCACCGGACAGGGACCAATCAGCCCCAGCATTTT. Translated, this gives CASHRTGTNQPQHF.